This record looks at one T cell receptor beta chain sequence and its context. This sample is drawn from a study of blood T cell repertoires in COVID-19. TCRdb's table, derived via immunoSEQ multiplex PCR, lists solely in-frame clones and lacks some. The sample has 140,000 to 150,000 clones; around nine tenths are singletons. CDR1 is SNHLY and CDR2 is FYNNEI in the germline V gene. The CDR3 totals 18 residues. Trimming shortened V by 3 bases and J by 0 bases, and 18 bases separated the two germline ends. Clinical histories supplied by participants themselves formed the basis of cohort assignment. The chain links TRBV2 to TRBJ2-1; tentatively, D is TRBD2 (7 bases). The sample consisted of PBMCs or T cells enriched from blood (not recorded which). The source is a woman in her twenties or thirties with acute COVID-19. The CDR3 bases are TGTGCCAGCAGTGAGTGGGGGCTAGCGGATAGCTCCTACAATGAGCAGTTCTTC. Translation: CASSEWGLADSSYNEQFF.